Listed below are T cell receptor beta chains from one sample, sequenced in a study of control samples from healthy donors and cancer patients. TCRdb's table, derived via immunoSEQ multiplex PCR, lists solely in-frame clones and lacks some. This table has about 110,000 clones, about 80% appearing once. Material: blood. Receptors originate from a man aged 18 to 29 in good health. Each CDR3 is given with its conserved first and last residue. The order of the fields is CDR3 length, J gene, clone size, D gene, V gene, CDR3 DNA, CDR3 protein. A D gene is named only where the DNA matches it firmly. The size entry is marked missing in some rows and otherwise reads once, few, many or a size class.

>14|TRBJ2-7|.|TRBD1|TRBV7-6
TGTGCCAGCAGCTCCCGGGACAGCTCCTACGAGCAGTACTTC
CASSSRDSSYEQYF
>16|TRBJ2-7|once|.|TRBV27
TGTGCCAGCGCCCTATCTCAGGGTTTTAGGCTCGGAGAGCAGTACTTC
CASALSQGFRLGEQYF
>13|TRBJ1-2|.|.|TRBV19
TGTGCCAGTAGTGTTTCAGGGGAGGATGGCTACACCTTC
CASSVSGEDGYTF
>12|TRBJ1-1|.|.|TRBV28
TGTGCCAGCAGTTTTTTGCGCACTGAAGCTTTCTTT
CASSFLRTEAFF
>12|TRBJ1-1|.|.|TRBV18
TGTGCCAGCTCACGAGTGAACACTGAAGCTTTCTTT
CASSRVNTEAFF
>17|TRBJ2-3|.|TRBD2|TRBV7-6
TGTGCCAGCAGCTTAGTCGCCGGGACTAGCGGGTTGGATACGCAGTATTTT
CASSLVAGTSGLDTQYF
>12|TRBJ2-5|once|TRBD2|TRBV11-2
TGTGCCAGCAGCCCAGCGGGGGAGACCCAGTACTTC
CASSPAGETQYF
>11|TRBJ1-2|few|TRBD1|TRBV29-1
TGCAGCGTTAGACAGGGGTACGGCTACACCTTC
CSVRQGYGYTF
>16|TRBJ2-7|.|TRBD2|TRBV5-1
TGCGCCAGCAGCTTGTCCCTAGCGGGGGGACCGGGGGAGCAGTACTTC
CASSLSLAGGPGEQYF
>16|TRBJ2-2|.|.|TRBV28
TGTGCCAGCAGTATGACCGGGACTCCCAGGACCGGGGAGCTGTTTTTT
CASSMTGTPRTGELFF
>15|TRBJ2-5|.|.|TRBV4-2
TGTGCCAGCAGCCAAGAAGGGTTTGGTCAAGAGACCCAGTACTTC
CASSQEGFGQETQYF
>13|TRBJ2-3|.|TRBD1|TRBV5-1
TGCGCCAGCAGCGTGGGACAGACAGATACGCAGTATTTT
CASSVGQTDTQYF
>13|TRBJ2-7|.|TRBD2|TRBV29-1
TGCAGCGTCGCCCAGGGCGGGGGGACCGAGCAGTACTTC
CSVAQGGGTEQYF
>15|TRBJ1-5|.|.|TRBV7-2
TGTGCCAGCAGCTTAGTGGGGCAGGGTAATCAGCCCCAGCATTTT
CASSLVGQGNQPQHF
>13|TRBJ1-2|.|.|TRBV6-5
TGTGCCAGCAGTCACGGGACGCTCCTAGGCTACACCTTC
CASSHGTLLGYTF
>14|TRBJ1-1|.|.|TRBV20-1
TGCAGTGCTAGTCGAAGGGGGGTGAACACTGAAGCTTTCTTT
CSASRRGVNTEAFF
>15|TRBJ1-1|.|.|TRBV23-1
TGCGCCAGCAGTCAATCGTCGATGGGGGGCACTGAAGCTTTCTTT
CASSQSSMGGTEAFF
>13|TRBJ2-1|.|.|TRBV12-3/TRBV12-4
TGTGCCAGCAGTCCCCACATACGCAATGAGCAGTTCTTC
CASSPHIRNEQFF
>14|TRBJ2-1|.|.|TRBV28
TGTGCCAGCAGTTTCAGGGCTAAGGACAATGAGCAGTTCTTC
CASSFRAKDNEQFF
>15|TRBJ2-1|.|.|TRBV9
TGTGCCAGCAGCGTAGGAGTGACTAGTGGAACTGAGCAGTTCTTC
CASSVGVTSGTEQFF
>13|TRBJ2-3|.|.|TRBV5-8
TGTGCCAGCAGCTTTTCGAAGAGAGATACGCAGTATTTT
CASSFSKRDTQYF
>12|TRBJ1-1|.|.|TRBV5-6
TGTGCCAGCAGCTACAGCAGGGCTGAAGCTTTCTTT
CASSYSRAEAFF
>16|TRBJ1-2|few|.|TRBV9
TGTGCCAGCAGCGTAGGTTCAGCCCTGGGAGGCTATGGCTACACCTTC
CASSVGSALGGYGYTF
>14|TRBJ1-1|.|.|TRBV9
TGTGCCAGCAGCGTAGAAGGCTGGGCGGGGGAAGCTTTCTTT
CASSVEGWAGEAFF
>14|TRBJ2-1|.|TRBD2|TRBV14
TGTGCCAGCAGCTTGACTAGCGGGGTCAATGAGCAGTTCTTC
CASSLTSGVNEQFF
>15|TRBJ1-1|.|.|TRBV6-6
TGTGCCAGCAGTTCCCCAGGGGTTGGGAACACTGAAGCTTTCTTT
CASSSPGVGNTEAFF
>20|TRBJ2-2|once|.|TRBV5-1
TGCGCCAGCAGCTTCGCCAGTAATAACCCGAGTGGAGCGAACACCGGGGAGCTGTTTTTT
CASSFASNNPSGANTGELFF
>13|TRBJ1-2|.|.|TRBV9
TGTGCCAGCAGCGTAAACTTCGGCTATGGCTACACCTTC
CASSVNFGYGYTF
>16|TRBJ2-1|.|TRBD2|TRBV4-2
TGTGCCAGCAGCCAAGATAGAGGACTAGGAGGTGATGAGCAGTTCTTC
CASSQDRGLGGDEQFF
>13|TRBJ1-4|.|.|TRBV2
TGTGCCAGCAGTGAAACGATAAGGGAAAAACTGTTTTTT
CASSETIREKLFF
>16|TRBJ2-2|.|TRBD2|TRBV5-6
TGTGCCAGCAGCTTGGGGGGACTAGTCTACACCGGGGAGCTGTTTTTT
CASSLGGLVYTGELFF
>13|TRBJ1-1|.|.|TRBV7-2
TGTGCCAGCAGCCCATTCGAGGGCCGTGAAGCTTTCTTT
CASSPFEGREAFF
>17|TRBJ2-5|.|.|TRBV7-6
TGTGCCAGCAGCTTAGGATTTAGTTGGGAACGAGGAGAGACCCAGTACTTC
CASSLGFSWERGETQYF
>17|TRBJ1-5|.|TRBD1|TRBV6-6
TGTGCCAGCAGTCAAACTTCGACAGGGGCCTACAATCAGCCCCAGCATTTT
CASSQTSTGAYNQPQHF
>18|TRBJ1-3|.|.|TRBV7-2
TGTGCCAGCAGCTTAAAACCCCCTGTGAGGGGCGCTGGAAACACCATATATTTT
CASSLKPPVRGAGNTIYF
>14|TRBJ2-5|.|.|TRBV7-6
TGTGCCAGCAGCCCAACAGGGATCCGTGAGACCCAGTACTTC
CASSPTGIRETQYF
>13|TRBJ1-1|.|.|TRBV29-1
TGCAGCGTTGCCCCGAATACGAACACTGAAGCTTTCTTT
CSVAPNTNTEAFF
>14|TRBJ1-2|.|.|TRBV6-6
TGTGCCAGCAGTTACTCGATGAAGGGACGTAGCTACACCTTC
CASSYSMKGRSYTF
>15|TRBJ1-2|many|.|TRBV27
TGTGCCAGCAGGTCTCAGGGTACCTCTAACTATGGCTACACCTTC
CASRSQGTSNYGYTF
>13|TRBJ2-5|.|.|TRBV7-2
TGTGCCAGCAGCTTAGGCCGGCAAGAGACCCAGTACTTC
CASSLGRQETQYF
>14|TRBJ2-2|.|.|TRBV25-1
TGTGCCAGCAGTGAATATAACCGTCCCGGGGAGCTGTTTTTT
CASSEYNRPGELFF
>16|TRBJ1-4|.|TRBD1|TRBV11-2
TGTGCCAGCAGCTCCTGGACAGGGGGCGACGGTGAAAAACTGTTTTTT
CASSSWTGGDGEKLFF
>13|TRBJ2-3|.|.|TRBV4-1
TGCGCCAGCCGGACAGCCAACACAGATACGCAGTATTTT
CASRTANTDTQYF
>17|TRBJ1-1|.|.|TRBV4-1
TGCGCCAGCAGCCAAGAGATCGGCGGGGCCCCCGGTAGGGAAGCTTTCTTT
CASSQEIGGAPGREAFF
>14|TRBJ2-1|.|TRBD1|TRBV4-3
TGCGCCAGCAGCAAGGGACAGGGGACGAATGAGCAGTTCTTC
CASSKGQGTNEQFF
>11|TRBJ1-1|.|.|TRBV11-2
TGTGCCAGCAGCGCCATCACTGAAGCTTTCTTT
CASSAITEAFF
>11|TRBJ1-2|.|.|TRBV20-1
TGCAGTGCTAGTGTTGACTATGGCTACACCTTC
CSASVDYGYTF
>14|TRBJ1-5|.|.|TRBV6-6
TGTGCCAGCAGACTAACAGGGCCCCTACAGCCCCAGCATTTT
CASRLTGPLQPQHF
>13|TRBJ2-7|once|TRBD1|TRBV6-5
TGTGCCAGCAGAAGGACAGGGGGCTACGAGCAGTACTTC
CASRRTGGYEQYF
>10|TRBJ1-2|.|.|TRBV29-1
TGCAGCGCACTACAGGATGGCTACACCTTC
CSALQDGYTF
>15|TRBJ1-1|.|.|TRBV4-1
TGCGCCAGCAGCCAAGTTCGCGACATGAACACTGAAGCTTTCTTT
CASSQVRDMNTEAFF
>14|TRBJ1-1|few|.|TRBV7-8
TGTGCCAGTAGCTGGCGCCGGCCGAACACTGAAGCTTTCTTT
CASSWRRPNTEAFF
>13|TRBJ1-1|.|.|TRBV6-1
TGTGCCAGCAGTGAACGACCTAACACTGAAGCTTTCTTT
CASSERPNTEAFF
>14|TRBJ2-3|once|TRBD2|TRBV6-5
TGTGCCAGCAGTCCCGGGACTAGTAAAGATACGCAGTATTTT
CASSPGTSKDTQYF
>13|TRBJ2-5|few|.|TRBV12-5
TGTGCTAGTGGTTTGGGGGTGAGGGAGACCCAGTACTTC
CASGLGVRETQYF
>13|TRBJ1-5|once|.|TRBV5-1
TGCGCCAGCAGCTTAACAGTGAATCAGCCCCAGCATTTT
CASSLTVNQPQHF
>16|TRBJ1-2|once|TRBD1|TRBV9
TGTGCCAGCAGCGCCGGGACAGGGAGACCATTATATGGCTACACCTTC
CASSAGTGRPLYGYTF
>13|TRBJ2-1|.|.|TRBV7-2
TGTGCCAGCAGCTTAGAAGGGAAAAGGGAGCAGTTCTTC
CASSLEGKREQFF
>15|TRBJ2-3|.|TRBD2|TRBV29-1
TGCAGCGTTGTATTTAGCGGGGGGCCGGGAGATACGCAGTATTTT
CSVVFSGGPGDTQYF